The present T cell receptor beta chain was sequenced within a study of T-cell memory formation after mild COVID-19. The overall study: Most TCR clusters belonged to a single donor.

The CDR3 loop spans 14 amino acids. V was clipped by 2 bases and J by 2 bases; unmatched bases: 5. Germline loops: CDR1 SQVTM, CDR2 ANQGSEA. This clonotype was counted many times. As yet, its antigen is unknown. The study's findings and limits: There was a balanced CD4/CD8 profile in clones contracting day 15 to 85, and later expanders leaned CD4+. Cross-reactive memory apparently joined, as some responding clones appeared in pre-infection memory.

Constant-segment primers served in 5'RACE that generated TCR alpha and TCR beta cDNA libraries bearing sample barcodes and UMIs. Each CDR3 protein is one row after TCRdb ran MiXCR on the 5' RACE reads. The sample shows 210,000 or so distinct CDR3 sequences, under 30% of them seen only once. The sample comprised PBMCs or a T cell subset sorted from them (not recorded which). The TCR originated in an adult woman who had mild COVID-19 (a few samples of this study predate the infection). Cell type and time point are not known. The rearrangement links TRBV29-1 to TRBJ2-7, with 8 bases identical to TRBD1. The CDR3 spells CSVERTGSPYEQYF. CDR3 nucleotides: TGCAGCGTTGAAAGGACAGGGTCACCCTACGAGCAGTACTTC.